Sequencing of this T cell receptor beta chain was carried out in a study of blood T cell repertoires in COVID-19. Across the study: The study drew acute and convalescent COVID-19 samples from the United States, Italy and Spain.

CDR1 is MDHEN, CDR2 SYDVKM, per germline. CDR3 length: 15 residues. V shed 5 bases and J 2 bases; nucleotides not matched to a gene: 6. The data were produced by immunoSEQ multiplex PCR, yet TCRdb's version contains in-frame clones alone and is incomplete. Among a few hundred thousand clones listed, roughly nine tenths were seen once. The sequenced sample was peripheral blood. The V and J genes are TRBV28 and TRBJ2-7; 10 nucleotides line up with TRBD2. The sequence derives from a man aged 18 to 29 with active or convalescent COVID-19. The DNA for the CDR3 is TGTGCCAGCAGTACCACCGGGACTAGCGCCTACGAGCAGTACTTC. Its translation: CASSTTGTSAYEQYF.